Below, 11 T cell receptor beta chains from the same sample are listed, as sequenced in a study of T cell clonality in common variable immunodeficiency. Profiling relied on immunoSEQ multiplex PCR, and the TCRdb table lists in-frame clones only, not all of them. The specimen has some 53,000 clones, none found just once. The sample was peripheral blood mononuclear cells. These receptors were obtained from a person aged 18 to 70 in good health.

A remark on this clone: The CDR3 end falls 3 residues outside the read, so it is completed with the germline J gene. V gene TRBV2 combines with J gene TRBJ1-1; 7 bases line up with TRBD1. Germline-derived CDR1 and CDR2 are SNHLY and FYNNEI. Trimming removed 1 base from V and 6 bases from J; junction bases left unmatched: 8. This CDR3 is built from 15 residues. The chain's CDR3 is CASSEGGQFVPEAFF. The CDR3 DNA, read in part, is TGTGCCAGCAGTGAAGGGGGACAGTTTGTCCCTGAA.

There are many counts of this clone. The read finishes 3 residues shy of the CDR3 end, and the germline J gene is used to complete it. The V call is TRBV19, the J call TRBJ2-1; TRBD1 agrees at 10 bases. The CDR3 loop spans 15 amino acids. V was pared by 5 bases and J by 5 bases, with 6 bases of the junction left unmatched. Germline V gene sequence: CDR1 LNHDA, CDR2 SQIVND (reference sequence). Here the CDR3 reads CASSPRTGGHNEQFF. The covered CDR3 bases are TGTGCCAGTAGTCCTCGGACAGGGGGTCACAATGAG.

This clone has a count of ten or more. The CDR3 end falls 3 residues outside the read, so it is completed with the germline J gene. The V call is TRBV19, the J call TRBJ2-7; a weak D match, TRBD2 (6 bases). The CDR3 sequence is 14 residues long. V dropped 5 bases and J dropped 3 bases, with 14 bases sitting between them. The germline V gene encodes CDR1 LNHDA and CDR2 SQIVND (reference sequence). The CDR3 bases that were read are TGTGCCAGTAGTCGTAGCGGAGACCTCTACGAG. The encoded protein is CASSRSGDLYE. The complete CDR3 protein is CASSRSGDLYEQYF.

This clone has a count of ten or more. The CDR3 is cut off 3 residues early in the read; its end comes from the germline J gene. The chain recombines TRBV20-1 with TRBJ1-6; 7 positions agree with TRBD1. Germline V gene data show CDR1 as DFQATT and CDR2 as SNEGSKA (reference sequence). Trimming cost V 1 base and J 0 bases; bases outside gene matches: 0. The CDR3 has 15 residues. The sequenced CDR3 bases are TGCAGTGCTAGAGGGGACAGCTCCTATAATTCACCC. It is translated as CSARGDSSYNSP. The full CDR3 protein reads CSARGDSSYNSPLHF.

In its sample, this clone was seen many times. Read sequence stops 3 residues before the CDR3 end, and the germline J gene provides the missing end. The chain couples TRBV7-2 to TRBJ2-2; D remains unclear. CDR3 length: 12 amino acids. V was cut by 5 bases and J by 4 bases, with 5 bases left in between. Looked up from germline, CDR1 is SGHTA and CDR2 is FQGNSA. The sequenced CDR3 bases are TGTGCCAGCAGCCAAATCACCGGGGAG. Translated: CASSQITGE. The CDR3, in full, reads CASSQITGELFF.

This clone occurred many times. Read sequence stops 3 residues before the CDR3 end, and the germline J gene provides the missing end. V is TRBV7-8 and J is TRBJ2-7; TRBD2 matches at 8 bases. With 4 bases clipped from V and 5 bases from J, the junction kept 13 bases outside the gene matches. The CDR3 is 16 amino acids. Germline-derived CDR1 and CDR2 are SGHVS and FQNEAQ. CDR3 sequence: CASSSPGTRSLHEQYF. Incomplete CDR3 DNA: TGTGCCAGCAGCTCCCCCGGGACTAGGTCATTACACGAG.

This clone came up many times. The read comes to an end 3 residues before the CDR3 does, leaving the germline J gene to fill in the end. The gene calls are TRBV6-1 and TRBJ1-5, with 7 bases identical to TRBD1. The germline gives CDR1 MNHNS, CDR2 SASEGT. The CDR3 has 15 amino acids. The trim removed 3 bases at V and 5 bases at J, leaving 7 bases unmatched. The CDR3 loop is CASSERKQGYQPQHF. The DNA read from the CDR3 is TGTGCCAGCAGTGAGAGGAAACAGGGGTATCAGCCC.

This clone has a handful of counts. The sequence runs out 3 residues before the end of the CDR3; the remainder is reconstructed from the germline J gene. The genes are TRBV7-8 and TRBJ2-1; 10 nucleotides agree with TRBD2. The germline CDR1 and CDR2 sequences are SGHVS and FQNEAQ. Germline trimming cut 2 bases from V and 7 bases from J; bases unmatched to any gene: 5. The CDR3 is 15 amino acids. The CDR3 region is CASSLLAGVQNEQFF. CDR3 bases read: TGTGCCAGCAGCTTACTAGCGGGAGTACAAAATGAG.

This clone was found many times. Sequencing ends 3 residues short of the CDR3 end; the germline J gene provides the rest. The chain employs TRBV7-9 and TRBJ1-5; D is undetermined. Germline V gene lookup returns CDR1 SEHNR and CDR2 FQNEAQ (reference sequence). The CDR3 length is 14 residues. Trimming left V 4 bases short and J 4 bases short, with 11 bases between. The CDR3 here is CASSSSGPNQPQHF. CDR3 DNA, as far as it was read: TGTGCCAGCAGCTCAAGCGGCCCTAATCAGCCC.

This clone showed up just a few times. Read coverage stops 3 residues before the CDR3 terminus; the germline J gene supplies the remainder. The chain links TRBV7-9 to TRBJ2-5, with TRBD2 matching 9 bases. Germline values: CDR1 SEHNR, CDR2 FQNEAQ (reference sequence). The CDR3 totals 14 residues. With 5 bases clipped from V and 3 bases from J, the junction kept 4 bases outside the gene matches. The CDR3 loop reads CASSEAGGEETQYF. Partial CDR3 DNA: TGTGCCAGCAGCGAAGCGGGAGGCGAAGAGACC.

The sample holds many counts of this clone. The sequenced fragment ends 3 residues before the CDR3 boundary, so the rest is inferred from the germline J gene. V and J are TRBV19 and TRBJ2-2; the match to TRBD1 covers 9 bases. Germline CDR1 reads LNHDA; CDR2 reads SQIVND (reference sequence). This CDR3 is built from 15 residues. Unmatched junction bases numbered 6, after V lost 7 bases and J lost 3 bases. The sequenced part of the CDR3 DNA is TGTGCCAGTAAAGTGGGACAGGGTGACACCGGGGAG. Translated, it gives CASKVGQGDTGE. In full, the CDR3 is CASKVGQGDTGELFF.